These 23 T cell receptor beta chains were all obtained from the same sample, sequenced in a study of cytomegalovirus exposure and HLA in healthy donors. PCR involved 60 Vbeta and 13 Jbeta primers. Assay used: immunoSEQ multiplex PCR; TCRdb lists only in-frame clones, some missing. The table has some 140,000 clones, 76% seen once. Sequencing was carried out using PBMCs. These receptors were collected from a man aged 35 to 55 in good health and CMV-seronegative.

This clone showed up just a few times. The genes are TRBV4-3 and TRBJ2-7; 9 bases align to TRBD2. The CDR3 extends over 16 amino acids. V lost 0 bases to trimming and J lost 7 bases; unmatched junction nucleotides: 10. Per the germline V gene, CDR1 is LGHNA and CDR2 is YSLEER. CDR3 region: CASSQDLGGGAGEQYF. The DNA for the CDR3 is TGCGCCAGCAGCCAAGACCTCGGCGGGGGGGCGGGGGAGCAGTACTTC.

This clone was found once. The J gene is TRBJ2-1, the V gene TRBV7-3; TRBD2 agrees at 16 bases. The CDR3 sequence is 19 residues long. Looked up from germline, CDR1 is SGHTA and CDR2 is FQGTGA. V lost 3 bases and J lost 3; bases outside the gene matches: 8. CDR3 nucleotides: TGTGCCAGCAGCTTCACCGGGACTAGCGGGAGGGCCGACTACAATGAGCAGTTCTTC. Encoded protein: CASSFTGTSGRADYNEQFF.

This chain joins TRBV15 and TRBJ1-4; no firm D call. Germline values: CDR1 LNHNV, CDR2 YYDKDF (reference sequence). The CDR3 loop spans 16 amino acids. Trimming removed 0 bases at V and 8 bases at J, with 16 bases between. The CDR3 sequence: CATSRDIWRVGEKLFF. Here the CDR3 DNA reads TGTGCCACCAGCAGAGATATCTGGAGGGTTGGCGAAAAACTGTTTTTT.

This chain links TRBV7-2 with TRBJ2-3; TRBD1 matches 7 bases. There are 16 residues in the CDR3. Trimming removed 5 bases from V and 2 bases from J; junction bases left unmatched: 10. Germline V gene data show CDR1 as SGHTA and CDR2 as FQGNSA. The CDR3 coding sequence is TGTGCCAGCAGCCCCCGGGCACAGGGGATCACAGATACGCAGTATTTT. It yields the protein CASSPRAQGITDTQYF.

The V gene is TRBV27, the J gene TRBJ2-3, with 9 bases that match TRBD2. In germline, CDR1 is MNHEY, CDR2 SMNVEV (reference sequence). This CDR3 is 15 amino acids long. V lost 2 bases, J lost 5 bases, and 5 bases stayed unmatched. Here the CDR3 DNA reads TGTGCCAGCAGTTTAAAAGCGGGGGGCGAAGATACGCAGTATTTT. The encoded protein is CASSLKAGGEDTQYF.

The rearrangement joins TRBV19 to TRBJ1-1, with D perhaps TRBD1 (5 bases). The CDR3 has 12 residues. Germline V lookup: CDR1 LNHDA, CDR2 SQIVND (reference sequence). V was clipped by 10 bases and J by 3 bases, with 12 bases between them. The CDR3 bases are TGTGCCACCCTCCGGGGGGACACTGAAGCTTTCTTT. Its protein product is CATLRGDTEAFF.

This clone turned up a few times. This sequence joins TRBV9 and TRBJ1-2, with 7 nucleotides matching TRBD1. Per the germline V gene, CDR1 is SGDLS and CDR2 is YYNGEE. The ends lost 4 bases at V and 2 bases at J; junction bases unmatched: 11. CDR3 size: 16 residues. DNA of the CDR3: TGTGCCAGCAGCCCACCCCCGGGACAGTCAAACTATGGCTACACCTTC. Its translation is CASSPPPGQSNYGYTF.

The rearrangement uses TRBV2 and TRBJ1-6; no reliable D call. Trimming took off 4 bases at V and 7 bases at J, with 11 bases between the two ends. Germline V gene data show CDR1 as SNHLY and CDR2 as FYNNEI. The CDR3 has 14 amino acids. The CDR3 DNA is TGTGCCAGCAGTGGCCCTGAGGGAAATTCACCCCTCCACTTT. This sequence encodes CASSGPEGNSPLHF.

This clone was seen a few times. V and J are TRBV18 and TRBJ2-7; no reliable D call. Trimming shortened V by 2 bases and J by 2 bases, and 7 bases separated the two germline ends. This CDR3 is 13 amino acids long. CDR1 is KGHSH, CDR2 LQKENI, per germline. The CDR3 region is CASSPVTPYEQYF. The CDR3 bases are TGTGCCAGCTCACCAGTCACACCCTACGAGCAGTACTTC.

The chain uses TRBV30 and TRBJ1-6, with D possibly matching TRBD1 (5 bases). Germline values: CDR1 GTSNPN, CDR2 SVGIG (reference sequence). CDR3 length: 15 residues. V dropped 3 bases and J dropped 5 bases, with 14 bases sitting between them. The DNA for the CDR3 is TGTGCCTGGAGGGGGCGGGGAGGGAATAATTCACCCCTCCACTTT. Protein: CAWRGRGGNNSPLHF.

This clone was seen a few times. The V gene is TRBV6-5, the J gene TRBJ2-7; a possible D gene is TRBD2 (5 bases). Germline V gene data show CDR1 as MNHEY and CDR2 as SVGAGI. Deletions cut 3 bases from V and 7 bases from J, with 10 bases between. The length of the CDR3 is 12 residues. CDR3: CASSYSTGEQYF. The CDR3 DNA reads as TGTGCCAGCAGTTATTCTACGGGAGAGCAGTACTTC.

In this sample, this clone turned up a few times. The V and J genes are TRBV10-3 and TRBJ2-1; tentatively, D is TRBD1 (7 bases). Germline CDR1 is ENHRY and CDR2 is SYGVKD. The CDR3 runs to 15 residues. V was shortened by 7 bases and J by 8 bases, with 21 bases between the two germline ends. CDR3 protein: CAITSRGEVTDEQFF. The CDR3, as DNA: TGTGCCATCACTTCCAGGGGGGAGGTAACCGATGAGCAGTTCTTC.

J is TRBJ1-1 and V is TRBV7-9, with no clear D. This CDR3 is 13 amino acids long. Germline CDR1 is SEHNR and CDR2 is FQNEAQ (reference sequence). The ends were cut back, 1 base at V and 3 bases at J, with 6 bases in the middle. The CDR3 protein is CASSLVSDTEAFF. The CDR3, as DNA: TGTGCCAGCAGCTTAGTTTCCGACACTGAAGCTTTCTTT.

The gene calls are TRBV27 and TRBJ2-7; 9 bases fit TRBD2. Germline values: CDR1 MNHEY, CDR2 SMNVEV (reference sequence). V trimming: 3 bases; J trimming: 3 bases; junction bases outside the gene matches: 3. This CDR3 is built from 14 residues. CDR3 bases: TGTGCCAGCAGTTTCGCTAGCGGGGTCTACGAGCAGTACTTC. Its protein product is CASSFASGVYEQYF.

The chain joins TRBV5-6 to TRBJ2-3; 8 bases align to TRBD2. Per the germline V gene, CDR1 is SGHDT and CDR2 is YYEEEE. Germline trimming cut 1 base from V and 2 bases from J; bases unmatched to any gene: 9. This CDR3 has 17 amino acids. CDR3 residues: CASSLTASGGATDTQYF. The CDR3 DNA is TGTGCCAGCAGCTTGACCGCCTCGGGGGGGGCCACAGATACGCAGTATTTT.

The chain employs TRBV6-5 and TRBJ1-2; 9 nucleotides align to TRBD1. Germline loops: CDR1 MNHEY, CDR2 SVGAGI. Germline trimming cut 2 bases from V and 8 bases from J; bases unmatched to any gene: 9. The CDR3 is 15 residues long. CDR3 sequence (DNA): TGTGCCAGCAGTTACACTGGGACAGGGTTGGGAGGCTACACCTTC. Translating gives CASSYTGTGLGGYTF.

V usage is TRBV15 and J usage is TRBJ2-2; possibly TRBD1 for D (6 bases). This CDR3 spans 16 amino acids. CDR1 is LNHNV, CDR2 YYDKDF, per germline (reference sequence). V lost 5 bases and J 4 bases, leaving 17 bases between the germline ends. CDR3: CATSSGQPLVTGELFF. The CDR3 nucleotides read TGTGCCACCAGCTCCGGACAGCCACTGGTCACCGGGGAGCTGTTTTTT.

The chain uses TRBV10-3 and TRBJ1-2; D is possibly TRBD1 (6 bases). CDR3 size: 13 residues. Between the trimmed V and J ends, which lost 4 bases and 3 bases, there was a span of 9 bases. The germline CDR1 and CDR2 sequences are ENHRY and SYGVKD. The CDR3 DNA reads TGTGCCATCAGTGGGGACATGGACTATGGCTACACCTTC. Its protein product is CAISGDMDYGYTF.

J is TRBJ2-7 and V is TRBV30; TRBD2 might be the D (5 bases). Deletions cut 2 bases from V and 3 bases from J, with 11 bases between. The germline gives CDR1 GTSNPN, CDR2 SVGIG (reference sequence). This CDR3 has 13 amino acids. The CDR3, as DNA: TGTGCCTGGAGTCCGGGGATGGGCTACGAGCAGTACTTC. Amino acids: CAWSPGMGYEQYF.

The chain employs TRBV14 and TRBJ1-1; the D is unclear. V lost 2 bases to trimming and J lost 1 base, with 11 bases between them. The germline gives CDR1 SGHDN, CDR2 FVKESK. This CDR3 is 15 amino acids long. CDR3 DNA sequence: TGTGCCAGCAGCCAATTCCTACCGCCGAACACTGAAGCTTTCTTT. Translating it yields CASSQFLPPNTEAFF.

The chain uses TRBV7-2 and TRBJ2-7; 14 bases are shared with TRBD2. Germline-derived CDR1 and CDR2 are SGHTA and FQGNSA. The CDR3 length is 17 residues. The V segment lost 4 bases and the J segment 2 bases; nucleotides outside the gene matches: 7. The chain's CDR3 is CASSSPGLAGDPYEQYF. CDR3 sequence (DNA): TGTGCCAGCAGCTCCCCGGGACTAGCGGGAGACCCCTACGAGCAGTACTTC.

The rearrangement links TRBV6-5 to TRBJ2-2; 10 positions match TRBD2. The germline V gene encodes CDR1 MNHEY and CDR2 SVGAGI. V shed 2 bases, J shed 7 bases, and the junction held 4 bases outside the gene matches. The CDR3 length is 15 residues. CDR3 nucleotide sequence: TGTGCCAGCAGTTACCTAGCGGGGGAGCACGGGGAGCTGTTTTTT. It is translated as CASSYLAGEHGELFF.

The chain is built from TRBV9 and TRBJ2-3; the match to TRBD1 covers 7 bases. Germline values: CDR1 SGDLS, CDR2 YYNGEE. This CDR3 is 16 amino acids long. The V and J ends lost 0 bases and 0 bases, in that order; junction bases with no gene match: 4. CDR3 bases: TGTGCCAGCAGCGTAGCCCCGGGACAGAGCACAGATACGCAGTATTTT. This translates into CASSVAPGQSTDTQYF. Full variable domain (rest looked up from reference TRBV9 and TRBJ2-3): DSGVTQTPKHLITATGQRVTLRCSPRSGDLSVYWYQQSLDQGLQFLIQYYNGEERAKGNILERFSAQQFPDLHSELNLSSLELGDSALYFCASSVAPGQSTDTQYFGPGTRLTVL.